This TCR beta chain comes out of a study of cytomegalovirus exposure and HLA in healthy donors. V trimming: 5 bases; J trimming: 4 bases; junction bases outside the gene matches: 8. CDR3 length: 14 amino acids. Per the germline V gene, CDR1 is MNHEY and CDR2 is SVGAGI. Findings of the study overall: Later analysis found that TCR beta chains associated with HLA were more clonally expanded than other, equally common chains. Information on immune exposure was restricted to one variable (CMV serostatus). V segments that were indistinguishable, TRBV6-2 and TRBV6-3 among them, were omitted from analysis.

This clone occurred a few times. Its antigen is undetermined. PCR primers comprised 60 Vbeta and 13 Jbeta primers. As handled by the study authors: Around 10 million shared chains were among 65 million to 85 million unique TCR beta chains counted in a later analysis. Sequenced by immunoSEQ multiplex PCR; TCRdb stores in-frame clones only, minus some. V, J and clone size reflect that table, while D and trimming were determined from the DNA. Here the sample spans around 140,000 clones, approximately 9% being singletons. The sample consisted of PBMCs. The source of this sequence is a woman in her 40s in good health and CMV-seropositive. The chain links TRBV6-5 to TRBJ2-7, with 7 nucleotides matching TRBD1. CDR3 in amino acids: CASSQGQPAYEQYF. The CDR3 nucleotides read TGTGCCAGCAGTCAGGGACAGCCGGCGTACGAGCAGTACTTC.